This T cell receptor beta chain was obtained from a study of blood T cell repertoires in COVID-19. Overall study context: From the United States, Italy and Spain came samples of acute and convalescent COVID-19.

In the original workflow: Researchers report that nucleated cell counts were estimated from reference gene primer amplification. Assay used: immunoSEQ multiplex PCR; TCRdb lists only in-frame clones, some missing. V, J and clone size were drawn from that table, and D and trimming were deduced from the DNA. This table has 350,000 to 450,000 clones, over 75% appearing once. Trimming shortened V by 3 bases and J by 3 bases, and 11 bases separated the two germline ends. CDR3 length: 14 amino acids. Germline V CDR1 and CDR2: PRHDT, FYEKMQ (reference sequence). V and J are TRBV13 and TRBJ1-2, with D unclear. Sequencing was done on a sample of PBMCs or T cells enriched from blood (not recorded which). The sequence was obtained from a woman aged 18 to 35 who had been exposed to COVID-19. CDR3 loop: CASSFRRRDYGYTF. The DNA of the CDR3 is TGTGCCAGCAGCTTTCGGAGAAGAGACTATGGCTACACCTTC.